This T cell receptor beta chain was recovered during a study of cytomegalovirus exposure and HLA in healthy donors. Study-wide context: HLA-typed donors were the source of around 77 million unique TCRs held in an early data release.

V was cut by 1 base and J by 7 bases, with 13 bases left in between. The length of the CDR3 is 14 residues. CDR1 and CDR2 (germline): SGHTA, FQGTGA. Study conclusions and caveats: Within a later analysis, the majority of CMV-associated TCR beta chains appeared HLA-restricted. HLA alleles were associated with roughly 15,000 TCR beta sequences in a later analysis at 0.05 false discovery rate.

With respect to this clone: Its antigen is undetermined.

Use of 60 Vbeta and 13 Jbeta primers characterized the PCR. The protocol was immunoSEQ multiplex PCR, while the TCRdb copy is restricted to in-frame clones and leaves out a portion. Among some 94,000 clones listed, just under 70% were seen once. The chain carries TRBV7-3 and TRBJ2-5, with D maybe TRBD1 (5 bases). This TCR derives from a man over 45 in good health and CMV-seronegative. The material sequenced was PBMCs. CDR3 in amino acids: CASSLSAQGGTQYF. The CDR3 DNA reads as TGTGCCAGCAGCTTAAGTGCCCAGGGCGGGACCCAGTACTTC. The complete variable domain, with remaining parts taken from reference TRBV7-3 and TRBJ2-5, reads GAGVSQTPSNKVTEKGKYVELRCDPISGHTALYWYRQSLGQGPEFLIYFQGTGAADDSGLPNDRFFAVRPEGSVSTLKIQRTERGDSAVYLCASSLSAQGGTQYFGPGTRLLVL.